This T cell receptor (beta chain) was captured in a study of coeliac disease. Data came from immunoSEQ multiplex PCR; TCRdb stores just in-frame clones and leaves some out. The sample lists roughly 5,300 clones; roughly 58% were seen once. A note on this clone: No antigen is known for it.

Germline CDR1 and CDR2: MNHEY and SVGAGI. The CDR3 extends over 16 amino acids. J was trimmed by 4 bases and V by 2 bases; bases with no gene match: 10. Study-wide results and caveats: Control samples showed higher TRB and TRG clonality than intraepithelial and lamina propria samples in active celiac disease. According to the authors, this method cannot detect gliadin-specific T cells in an unbiased way.

The chain is built from TRBV6-5 and TRBJ1-1; 7 nucleotides match TRBD1. Sample: intraepithelial lymphocytes from the gut. This clonotype originated in a woman in her 30s with active celiac disease. Here the CDR3 reads CASSYAHYRGGTEAFF. CDR3 nucleotides: TGTGCCAGCAGTTACGCCCATTACAGGGGTGGCACTGAAGCTTTCTTT.